A single sample is the source of the 8 T cell receptor beta chains below, sequenced in a study of cytomegalovirus exposure and HLA in healthy donors. Primers included in the PCR were 60 Vbeta and 13 Jbeta primers. Sequencing used immunoSEQ multiplex PCR; TCRdb keeps in-frame clones, though not all of them. There are around 130,000 clones in the sample; roughly four fifths occur only once, and approximately 2% lies in the top ten. Sequenced: PBMCs. The receptors come from a man aged 35 to 55 in good health and CMV-seronegative.

The chain employs TRBV6-5 and TRBJ2-7, with 9 bases matching TRBD1. The germline V gene encodes CDR1 MNHEY and CDR2 SVGAGI. V shed 6 bases, J shed 7 bases, and the junction held 4 bases outside the gene matches. This CDR3 contains 12 residues. The CDR3 region has the DNA TGTGCCAGCAGCTCCGGGACAGGGGAGCAGTACTTC. It is translated as CASSSGTGEQYF.

The chain uses TRBV4-3 and TRBJ2-5; no firm D call. V lost 1 base and J lost 0, with 9 bases in between. The CDR3 spans 15 residues. Germline CDR1 reads LGHNA; CDR2 reads YSLEER. The DNA for the CDR3 is TGCGCCAGCAGCCAAGTCAGAGGTTACCAAGAGACCCAGTACTTC. Residues: CASSQVRGYQETQYF.

The chain links TRBV18 to TRBJ2-1; weak D call: TRBD1 (6 bases). V gave up 5 bases and J gave up 8 bases, with 16 bases separating them. This CDR3 contains 14 residues. The V gene's germline CDR1 is KGHSH and CDR2 LQKENI. The CDR3 DNA sequence: TGTGCCAGCTCAGACCGGACAGATTTCGATGAGCAGTTCTTC. Translation gives CASSDRTDFDEQFF. Full variable domain (missing parts from reference TRBV18 and TRBJ2-1): NAGVMQNPRHLVRRRGQEARLRCSPMKGHSHVYWYRQLPEEGLKFMVYLQKENIIDESGMPKERFSAEFPKEGPSILRIQQVVRGDSAAYFCASSDRTDFDEQFFGPGTRLTVL.

This clone was seen a handful of times. The rearrangement links TRBV5-6 to TRBJ1-4; D call uncertain. V was pared by 1 base and J by 6 bases, with 13 bases between. Germline V gene sequence: CDR1 SGHDT, CDR2 YYEEEE. The CDR3 is 15 residues long. The CDR3 DNA reads as TGTGCCAGCAGCTTGCGTCCCGCGAATGATGAAAAACTGTTTTTT. It is translated as CASSLRPANDEKLFF.

The CDR3 DNA reads TGTGCCAGCAGCGCCCCCGGGACAGTAGACAATGAGCAGTTCTTC. Its protein product is CASSAPGTVDNEQFF. The chain carries TRBV9 and TRBJ2-1; TRBD1 aligns across 7 bases. The V gene end was trimmed by 3 bases and the J gene end by 5 bases; junction bases not matched to a gene: 8. The CDR3 has 15 amino acids. Germline V CDR1 and CDR2: SGDLS, YYNGEE.

The CDR3 loop reads CSVVPGGSGANVLTF. The CDR3 DNA is TGCAGCGTTGTGCCAGGGGGCTCCGGGGCCAACGTCCTGACTTTC. The chain recombines TRBV29-1 with TRBJ2-6; 8 bases match TRBD1. In germline, CDR1 is SQVTM, CDR2 ANQGSEA. The J segment lost 4 bases and the V segment lost 4 bases, leaving 6 bases of the junction unmatched. The CDR3 loop spans 15 amino acids.

J is TRBJ2-3 and V is TRBV2; TRBD2 matches 7 bases. The germline gives CDR1 SNHLY, CDR2 FYNNEI. The CDR3 extends over 14 amino acids. Losses at the gene ends were 8 bases for V and 0 bases for J; bases not matched to a gene: 5. CDR3 sequence: CASRGLLSTDTQYF. The CDR3 DNA reads as TGTGCCAGCCGGGGACTACTCAGCACAGATACGCAGTATTTT. The whole variable domain, filled in from reference TRBV2 and TRBJ2-3, reads EPEVTQTPSHQVTQMGQEVILRCVPISNHLYFYWYRQILGQKVEFLVSFYNNEISEKSEIFDDQFSVERPDGSNFTLKIRSTKLEDSAMYFCASRGLLSTDTQYFGPGTRLTVL.

There are a few counts of this clone. The chain uses TRBV9 and TRBJ1-2; 9 nucleotides match TRBD1. CDR1 SGDLS and CDR2 YYNGEE come from the germline V gene. V was clipped by 5 bases and J by 3 bases; unmatched bases: 5. This CDR3 comprises 14 residues. The CDR3, as DNA: TGTGCCAGCAGTGCGACAGGGGGAGACTATGGCTACACCTTC. This translates into CASSATGGDYGYTF.